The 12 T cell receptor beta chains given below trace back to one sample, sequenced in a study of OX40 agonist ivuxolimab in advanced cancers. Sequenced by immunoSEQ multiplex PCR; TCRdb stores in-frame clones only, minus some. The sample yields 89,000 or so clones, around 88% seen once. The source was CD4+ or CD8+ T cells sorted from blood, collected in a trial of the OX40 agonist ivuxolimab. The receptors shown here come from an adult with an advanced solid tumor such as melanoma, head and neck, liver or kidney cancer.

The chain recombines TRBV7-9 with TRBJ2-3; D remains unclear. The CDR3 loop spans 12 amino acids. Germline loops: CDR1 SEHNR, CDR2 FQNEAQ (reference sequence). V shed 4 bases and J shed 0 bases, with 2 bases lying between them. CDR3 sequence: CASSSSTDTQYF. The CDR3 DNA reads TGTGCCAGCAGCTCCAGCACAGATACGCAGTATTTT.

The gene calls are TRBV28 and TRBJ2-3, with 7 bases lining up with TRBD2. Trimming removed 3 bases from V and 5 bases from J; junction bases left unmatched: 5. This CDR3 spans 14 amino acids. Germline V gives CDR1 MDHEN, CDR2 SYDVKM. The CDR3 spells CASSFDGEGDTQYF. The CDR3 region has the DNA TGTGCCAGCAGTTTTGACGGGGAGGGAGATACGCAGTATTTT.

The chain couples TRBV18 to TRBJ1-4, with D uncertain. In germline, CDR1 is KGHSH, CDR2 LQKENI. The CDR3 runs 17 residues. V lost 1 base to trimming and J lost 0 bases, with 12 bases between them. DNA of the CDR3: TGTGCCAGCTCACCACAGGGTTCGGCAGCAACTAATGAAAAACTGTTTTTT. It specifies CASSPQGSAATNEKLFF.

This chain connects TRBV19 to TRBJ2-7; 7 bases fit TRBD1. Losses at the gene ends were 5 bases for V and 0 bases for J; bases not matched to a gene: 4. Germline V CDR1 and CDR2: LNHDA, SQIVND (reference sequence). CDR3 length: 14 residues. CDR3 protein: CASSGRTGSYEQYF. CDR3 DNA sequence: TGTGCCAGTAGTGGTCGGACAGGCTCCTACGAGCAGTACTTC.

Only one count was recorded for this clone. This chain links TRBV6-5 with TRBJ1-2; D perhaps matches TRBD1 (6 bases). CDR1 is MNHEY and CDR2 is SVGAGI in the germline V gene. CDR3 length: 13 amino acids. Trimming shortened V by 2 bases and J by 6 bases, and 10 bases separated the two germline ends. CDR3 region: CASSYPRGHGYTF. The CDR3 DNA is TGTGCCAGCAGTTACCCCAGGGGCCATGGCTACACCTTC.

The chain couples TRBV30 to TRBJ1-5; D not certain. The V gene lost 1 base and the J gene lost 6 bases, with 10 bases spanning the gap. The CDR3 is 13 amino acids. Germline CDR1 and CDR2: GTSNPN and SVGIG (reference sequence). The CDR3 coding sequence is TGTGCCTGGAGTGACGGAGGTGGTCAGCCCCAGCATTTT. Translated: CAWSDGGGQPQHF.

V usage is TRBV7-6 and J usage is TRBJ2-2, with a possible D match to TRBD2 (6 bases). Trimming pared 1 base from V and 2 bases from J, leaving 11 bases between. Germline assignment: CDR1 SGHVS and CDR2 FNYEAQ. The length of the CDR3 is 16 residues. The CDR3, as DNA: TGTGCCAGCAGCTTAGTGGAGGGGCTTAACACCGGGGAGCTGTTTTTT. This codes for CASSLVEGLNTGELFF.

The CDR3 sequence: CASGRGQGGNTEAFF. The CDR3 nucleotides are TGTGCCAGCGGAAGGGGACAGGGGGGGAACACTGAAGCTTTCTTT. The chain employs TRBV28 and TRBJ1-1; 11 bases agree with TRBD1. Germline lookup yields CDR1 MDHEN and CDR2 SYDVKM. V shed 8 bases, J shed 1 base, and the junction held 6 bases outside the gene matches. This CDR3 region has 15 residues.

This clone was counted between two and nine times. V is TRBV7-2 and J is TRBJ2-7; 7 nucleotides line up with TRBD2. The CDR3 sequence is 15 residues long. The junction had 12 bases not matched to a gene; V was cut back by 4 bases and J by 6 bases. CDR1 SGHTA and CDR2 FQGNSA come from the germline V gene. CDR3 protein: CASSSPGASGSEQYF. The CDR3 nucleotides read TGTGCCAGCAGCTCTCCTGGGGCTAGCGGTAGCGAGCAGTACTTC.

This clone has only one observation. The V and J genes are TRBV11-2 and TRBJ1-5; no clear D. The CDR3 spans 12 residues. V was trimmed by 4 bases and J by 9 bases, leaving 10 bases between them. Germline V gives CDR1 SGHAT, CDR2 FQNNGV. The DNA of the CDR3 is TGTGCCAGCAGCTCAGGCGCTGGGCCCCAGCATTTT. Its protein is CASSSGAGPQHF.

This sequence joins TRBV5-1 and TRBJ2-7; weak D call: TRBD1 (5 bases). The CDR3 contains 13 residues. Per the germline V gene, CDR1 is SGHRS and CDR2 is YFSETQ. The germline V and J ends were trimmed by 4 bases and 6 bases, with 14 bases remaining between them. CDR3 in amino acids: CASSEQVSGEQYF. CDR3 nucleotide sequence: TGCGCCAGCAGCGAACAGGTATCGGGCGAGCAGTACTTC.

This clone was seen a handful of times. The chain's CDR3 is CASRHGGAETQYF. The CDR3 nucleotides read TGTGCCAGCAGGCACGGGGGGGCGGAGACCCAGTACTTC. This chain joins TRBV6-5 and TRBJ2-5; TRBD2 matches 8 bases. The CDR3 runs to 13 residues. V lost 6 bases to trimming and J lost 5 bases; unmatched junction nucleotides: 5. Germline V gene sequence: CDR1 MNHEY, CDR2 SVGAGI.